The present TCR beta chain was sequenced within a study of shared clonotypes between healthy human individuals. Sequencing was performed with immunoSEQ multiplex PCR; in TCRdb, only in-frame clones are kept and a portion is missing. The profile covers hundreds of thousands of clones, with roughly 98% appearing a single time and 0.3% taken by the ten largest. Naive CD8 isolation took CD45RO-negative cells positively selected for CCR7 and excluded terminally differentiated effector memory CD45RA+ cells. Germline V CDR1 and CDR2: SGHDT, YYEEEE. V dropped 0 bases and J dropped 3 bases, with 10 bases sitting between them. The CDR3 has 14 amino acids.

V gene TRBV5-6 combines with J gene TRBJ2-7; D tentatively reads TRBD1 or TRBD2 (6 bases each). Input material: naive CD8+ T cells sorted from blood. The TCR sequence derives from a man between 25 and 39 years old in good health. The CDR3 sequence is CASSLEGEVYEQYF. The CDR3 DNA reads TGTGCCAGCAGCTTGGAGGGGGAGGTCTACGAGCAGTACTTC.